The 10 T cell receptor beta chains reported below all come from one sample, sequenced in a study of blood T cell repertoires in COVID-19. TCRdb keeps only in-frame clones here, not all; method: immunoSEQ multiplex PCR. The sample records under 300,000 clones, 83% being singletons. Specimen: peripheral blood. The origin of the receptors is a woman aged 45 to 65 who had recovered from COVID-19.

The chain has TRBV27 and TRBJ1-3; D perhaps matches TRBD1 (6 bases). The CDR3 loop spans 18 amino acids. The V and J ends lost 5 bases and 0 bases respectively, with 20 bases between them. Germline V gives CDR1 MNHEY, CDR2 SMNVEV (reference sequence). The CDR3 is CASSPSPVRQDSGNTIYF. CDR3 bases: TGTGCCAGCAGTCCGAGCCCCGTTCGACAGGACTCTGGAAACACCATATATTTT.

This clone was observed a handful of times. The rearrangement uses TRBV7-2 and TRBJ2-3; D is unclear. Trimming removed 7 bases at V and 2 bases at J, with 13 bases between. This CDR3 comprises 14 residues. Germline CDR1 reads SGHTA; CDR2 reads FQGNSA. Here the CDR3 reads CASKMEQHTDTQYF. For the CDR3, the DNA is TGTGCCAGCAAAATGGAACAGCACACAGATACGCAGTATTTT.

This chain uses TRBV24-1 with TRBJ1-2; maybe TRBD1 (6 bases). The length of the CDR3 is 17 residues. Germline lookup yields CDR1 KGHDR and CDR2 SFDVKD. Between the trimmed V and J ends, which lost 4 bases and 5 bases, there was a span of 22 bases. As DNA, the CDR3 is TGTGCCACCAGTGACCACTACAGTCCGGGGGGGCCATATGGCTACACCTTC. Its protein product is CATSDHYSPGGPYGYTF.

The chain joins TRBV6-2 or TRBV6-3 to TRBJ2-4; 10 positions agree with TRBD2. Losses at the gene ends were 5 bases for V and 7 bases for J; bases not matched to a gene: 8. CDR3 length: 15 amino acids. CDR1 and CDR2 from the germline V gene are MNHEY and SVGEGT. CDR3 loop: CASSHPAGGPNIQYF. The DNA of the CDR3 is TGTGCCAGCAGTCACCCAGCGGGGGGGCCGAACATTCAGTACTTC.

The chain has TRBV18 and TRBJ1-1; 8 nucleotides agree with TRBD1. Per germline, CDR1 KGHSH and CDR2 LQKENI. J gave up 3 bases and V 4 bases, and 4 bases lay outside the gene matches. The CDR3 contains 14 residues. CDR3 sequence (DNA): TGTGCCAGCTCACGACAGGGGATGGACACTGAAGCTTTCTTT. Translating it yields CASSRQGMDTEAFF.

The chain joins TRBV12-3 or TRBV12-4 to TRBJ1-1; the D is unclear. The CDR3 spans 11 residues. Trimming cost V 3 bases and J 8 bases, with 7 bases left between them. CDR3: CASSFGGEAFF. As DNA, the CDR3 is TGTGCCAGCAGTTTTGGAGGGGAAGCTTTCTTT.

The chain links TRBV4-3 to TRBJ1-3, with D unclear. From germline, CDR1 is LGHNA and CDR2 YSLEER. V was trimmed by 2 bases and J by 0 bases, leaving 14 bases between them. The CDR3 is made up of 17 amino acids. The CDR3, as DNA: TGCGCCAGCAGCCAAAAGACAAGCGGCTACTCTGGAAACACCATATATTTT. Translated: CASSQKTSGYSGNTIYF.

CDR3 residues: CASSLVPGVEKLFF. As DNA, the CDR3 is TGTGCCAGCAGCTTAGTCCCGGGGGTAGAAAAACTGTTTTTT. The V gene is TRBV7-2, the J gene TRBJ1-4, with D perhaps matching TRBD1 (5 bases). The CDR3 is 14 residues long. V lost 1 base and J 8 bases, leaving 11 bases between the germline ends. The germline CDR1 and CDR2 sequences are SGHTA and FQGNSA.

The V call is TRBV19, the J call TRBJ2-2; 8 bases are a match to TRBD2. The CDR3 is made up of 16 amino acids. After removal of 3 bases from V and 1 base from J, the junction contained 4 bases not matched to a gene. CDR1 LNHDA and CDR2 SQIVND come from the germline V gene (reference sequence). DNA for the CDR3: TGTGCCAGTAGTATGGGCGGGGGGATGAACACCGGGGAGCTGTTTTTT. Translation gives CASSMGGGMNTGELFF.

The chain recombines TRBV6-6 with TRBJ2-4; D is ambiguous. Deletions cut 5 bases from V and 0 bases from J, with 8 bases between. The CDR3 loop spans 14 amino acids. The germline V gene encodes CDR1 MNHNY and CDR2 SVGAGI (reference sequence). CDR3 residues: CASSRSGAKNIQYF. The CDR3 DNA sequence: TGTGCCAGCAGTCGGAGTGGAGCCAAAAACATTCAGTACTTC.